These 20 T cell receptor beta chains share one sample of origin, sequenced in a study of response to subunit inactivated influenza vaccine. MiXCR, run by TCRdb on the RT-PCR reads, gives a single entry per CDR3 protein. Among a few hundred thousand distinct CDR3 sequences listed, under 8.5% were seen once. The sample here was PBMCs from blood, taken 23 months after vaccination. The origin of the receptors is a man between 50 and 75 years old who received an inactivated influenza vaccine.

This clonotype was seen a few times. The chain employs TRBV29-1 and TRBJ2-3; tentatively, D is TRBD1 (7 bases). Germline CDR1 SQVTM, CDR2 ANQGSEA. The CDR3 spans 13 residues. V dropped 7 bases and J dropped 5 bases, with 16 bases sitting between them. The CDR3 DNA sequence: TGCAGCGGTGGGGGGACAGCCCGAGATACGCAGTATTTT. Translation: CSGGGTARDTQYF.

This clonotype was recorded many times. This sequence joins TRBV12-3 or TRBV12-4 and TRBJ2-3; D is ambiguous. CDR3 length: 15 residues. The V end lost 1 base, the J end lost 0 bases, and 8 bases lay between the germline ends. In DNA form, the CDR3 reads TGTGCCAGCAGTTTAGAGAGTATTAGCACAGATACGCAGTATTTT. This sequence encodes CASSLESISTDTQYF.

In its sample, this clonotype was seen many times. The rearrangement uses TRBV7-9 and TRBJ1-1, with D uncertain. Trimming removed 7 bases from V and 0 bases from J, with 6 bases in between. The CDR3 runs 12 residues. Germline CDR1 reads SEHNR; CDR2 reads FQNEAQ (reference sequence). The CDR3 sequence: CASTVMNTEAFF. The DNA of the CDR3 is TGTGCCAGCACCGTGATGAACACTGAAGCTTTCTTT.

In this sample, this clonotype turned up many times. V is TRBV11-2 and J is TRBJ2-2; 7 bases map to TRBD1. The CDR3 length is 16 residues. Germline CDR1 reads SGHAT; CDR2 reads FQNNGV. Trimming took 7 bases from V and 7 from J; bases not matched to a gene: 15. The CDR3 DNA sequence: TGTGCCAGCAAGCCAAACAGGGGCCCAGGACACGGGGAGCTGTTTTTT. Encoded protein: CASKPNRGPGHGELFF.

The table lists this clonotype with many counts. As DNA, the CDR3 is TGCGCCAGCAGCCCCGGGTCCTCCTACGAGCAGTACTTC. Encoded protein: CASSPGSSYEQYF. This chain connects TRBV5-1 to TRBJ2-7, with D unclear. CDR1 is SGHRS, CDR2 YFSETQ, per germline. V was clipped by 4 bases and J by 0 bases, with 8 bases between them. The CDR3 is 13 residues long.

Written as DNA, the CDR3 is TGTGCCAGCAGTTACTCTGGCAGGGGCGCGGACACCATATATTTT. Protein: CASSYSGRGADTIYF. J is TRBJ1-3 and V is TRBV6-5; D is possibly TRBD1 (6 bases). V was pared by 0 bases and J by 8 bases, with 14 bases between. Per the germline V gene, CDR1 is MNHEY and CDR2 is SVGAGI. The CDR3 has 15 amino acids.

The sample holds many counts of this clonotype. This chain connects TRBV6-2 or TRBV6-3 to TRBJ2-7; D perhaps matches TRBD2 (5 bases). Germline V gives CDR1 MNHEY, CDR2 SVGEGT. This CDR3 contains 15 residues. V was cut by 7 bases and J by 5 bases, with 21 bases left in between. The CDR3 loop is CASTLRTEATNEQYF. In nucleotides, the CDR3 is TGTGCCAGCACCCTTCGGACGGAGGCAACGAACGAGCAGTACTTC.

This clonotype was detected only a few times. The chain employs TRBV5-1 and TRBJ2-3, with 7 bases matching TRBD2. This CDR3 spans 14 amino acids. Per the germline V gene, CDR1 is SGHRS and CDR2 is YFSETQ. Losses at the gene ends were 6 bases for V and 0 bases for J; bases not matched to a gene: 4. In DNA, the CDR3 is TGCGCCAGCACACTAGCGTCTAGCACAGATACGCAGTATTTT. It encodes CASTLASSTDTQYF.

This clonotype has ten or more counts. The genes are TRBV15 and TRBJ1-5, with D uncertain. The germline V gene encodes CDR1 LNHNV and CDR2 YYDKDF (reference sequence). This CDR3 has 16 residues. V dropped 0 bases and J dropped 3 bases, with 12 bases sitting between them. DNA of the CDR3: TGTGCCACCAGCAGAGATTTCGTCAGACCCAATCAGCCCCAGCATTTT. Encoded protein: CATSRDFVRPNQPQHF.

This clonotype came up many times. The genes are TRBV6-5 and TRBJ2-3; unclear D gene. V was cut by 2 bases and J by 0 bases, with 6 bases left in between. The CDR3 contains 14 residues. Germline lookup yields CDR1 MNHEY and CDR2 SVGAGI. The CDR3 region has the DNA TGTGCCAGCAGTTACGAGGCTAGCACAGATACGCAGTATTTT. The encoded protein is CASSYEASTDTQYF.

This clonotype showed up just a few times. The chain is built from TRBV27 and TRBJ1-3; possibly TRBD1 for D (5 bases). Trimming left V 8 bases short and J 6 bases short, with 14 bases between. Germline CDR1 is MNHEY and CDR2 is SMNVEV (reference sequence). CDR3 length: 13 residues. The CDR3 region is CASGWTPENTIYF. DNA for the CDR3: TGTGCCAGCGGCTGGACACCGGAAAACACCATATATTTT.

This clonotype was seen only a few times. A much larger clone differs from this one at a single base, so this may be a read error. The V call is TRBV2, the J call TRBJ1-4; possible D gene TRBD1, 5 bases. The CDR3 covers 15 residues. V lost 8 bases and J 5 bases, leaving 18 bases between the germline ends. Germline V gives CDR1 SNHLY, CDR2 FYNNEI. Here the CDR3 DNA reads TGTGCCAGCTGTGGAGGAGACAGCCTAAATGAAAAACTGTTTTTT. It specifies CASCGGDSLNEKLFF.

This clonotype was detected a few times. The chain links TRBV27 to TRBJ2-1; D is undetermined. Germline V gives CDR1 MNHEY, CDR2 SMNVEV (reference sequence). V lost 0 bases and J lost 5, with 14 bases in between. The CDR3 is 16 residues long. The CDR3 DNA reads TGTGCCAGCAGTTTATCCACAGTGTTGCGGCACAATGAGCAGTTCTTC. Its translation is CASSLSTVLRHNEQFF.

This clonotype has a handful of counts. V usage is TRBV18 and J usage is TRBJ2-5; a possible D gene is TRBD2 (5 bases). CDR3 size: 15 residues. Trimming stripped 2 bases from V and 2 bases from J, with 12 bases between. Germline CDR1 reads KGHSH; CDR2 reads LQKENI. In nucleotides, the CDR3 is TGTGCCAGCTCACCAAAGGCGACTATACAAGAGACCCAGTACTTC. It codes for CASSPKATIQETQYF.

In this sample, this clonotype turned up many times. This chain links TRBV6-2 or TRBV6-3 with TRBJ1-5; D perhaps matches TRBD1 (5 bases). Germline loops: CDR1 MNHEY, CDR2 SVGEGT. V was pared by 0 bases and J by 6 bases, with 15 bases between. This CDR3 region has 16 residues. The CDR3 DNA reads TGTGCCAGCAGTTACTCCGGGACCCGGGGTTCTCAGCCCCAGCATTTT. This codes for CASSYSGTRGSQPQHF.

This clonotype was picked up a small number of times. This rearrangement joins TRBV28 to TRBJ2-6; 9 nucleotides agree with TRBD2. Trimming took 8 bases from V and 2 from J; bases not matched to a gene: 4. Germline V gene lookup returns CDR1 MDHEN and CDR2 SYDVKM. This CDR3 has 15 amino acids. CDR3 sequence (DNA): TGTGCCAGCGCGGGAGGGGCTCCTGGGGCCAACGTCCTGACTTTC. Protein product: CASAGGAPGANVLTF.

In this sample, this clonotype turned up many times. The rearrangement uses TRBV7-2 and TRBJ1-1; a possible D gene is TRBD1 (5 bases). Trimming removed 2 bases at V and 3 bases at J, with 13 bases between. The CDR3 runs 15 residues. Germline-derived CDR1 and CDR2 are SGHTA and FQGNSA. The CDR3 protein is CASSLSPPGYTEAFF. The CDR3 DNA reads TGTGCCAGCAGCTTATCCCCCCCAGGGTACACTGAAGCTTTCTTT.

V and J are TRBV20-1 and TRBJ2-7, with D unclear. The V and J ends lost 0 bases and 4 bases respectively, with 13 bases between them. This CDR3 has 14 residues. Germline CDR1 is DFQATT and CDR2 is SNEGSKA (reference sequence). CDR3 amino acids: CSARDLGISYEQYF. CDR3 coding DNA: TGCAGTGCTAGAGATTTGGGAATTTCTTACGAGCAGTACTTC.

The chain combines TRBV6-1 with TRBJ2-1; no definite D call. Looked up from germline, CDR1 is MNHNS and CDR2 is SASEGT. V gave up 6 bases and J gave up 5 bases, with 17 bases separating them. This CDR3 has 15 residues. This CDR3 reads CASSLQFGSHNEQFF. CDR3 coding DNA: TGTGCCAGCAGCCTGCAGTTTGGTTCCCACAATGAGCAGTTCTTC.

V is TRBV28 and J is TRBJ2-2; a possible D gene is TRBD2 (6 bases). Between the trimmed V and J ends, which lost 3 bases and 5 bases, there was a span of 19 bases. CDR1 and CDR2 (germline): MDHEN, SYDVKM. The CDR3 consists of 17 residues. The CDR3 bases are TGTGCCAGCAGTTTTAAAATCGGAGGGCCGCAGACCGGGGAGCTGTTTTTT. It encodes CASSFKIGGPQTGELFF.